The rows below give T cell receptor beta chains drawn from one sample of a study of OX40 agonist ivuxolimab in advanced cancers. TCRdb's table, derived via immunoSEQ multiplex PCR, lists solely in-frame clones and lacks some. The sample carries roughly 35,000 clones, around 87% recorded once. Source: CD4+ or CD8+ T cells sorted from blood, taken in a trial of the OX40 agonist ivuxolimab. Source of these receptors: an adult with an advanced solid tumor such as melanoma, head and neck, liver or kidney cancer. The CDR3 runs from the conserved cysteine through the conserved F or W. D genes are given only for firm matches. Clone size is stated in some rows and not others, as once, few, many or a class when expanded.

J: TRBJ1-2; V: TRBV5-4; D: .; size: medium-sized; DNA: TGTGCCAGCAGCTCTCAATCATATGGCTACACCTTC; CDR3: CASSSQSYGYTF
J: TRBJ2-5; V: TRBV6-5; D: TRBD1; size: few; DNA: TGTGCCAGCAGGACAGGGAAGGAGACCCAGTACTTC; CDR3: CASRTGKETQYF
J: TRBJ2-7; V: TRBV6-1; D: .; size: .; DNA: TGTGCCAGCAGTTATATGTACGAGCAGTACTTC; CDR3: CASSYMYEQYF
J: TRBJ1-6; V: TRBV10-3; D: .; size: few; DNA: TGTGCCATCAGTGAGCAGGCTAGTGATTCACCCCTCCACTTT; CDR3: CAISEQASDSPLHF
J: TRBJ2-7; V: TRBV2; D: .; size: .; DNA: TGTGCCAGCCGAATGGGACCGACGGCCGCCTACGAGCAGTACTTC; CDR3: CASRMGPTAAYEQYF
J: TRBJ1-2; V: TRBV6-1; D: .; size: .; DNA: TGTGCCAGCAGTGAAGCCGGGTCGAACTATGGCTACACCTTC; CDR3: CASSEAGSNYGYTF
J: TRBJ1-4; V: TRBV29-1; D: .; size: .; DNA: TGCAGCGTTGCCGGGCTTAATGAAAAACTGTTTTTT; CDR3: CSVAGLNEKLFF
J: TRBJ2-1; V: TRBV9; D: .; size: .; DNA: TGTGCCAGCAGCGTAGGACCAAGCTCCTACAATGAGCAGTTCTTC; CDR3: CASSVGPSSYNEQFF
J: TRBJ1-1; V: TRBV27; D: .; size: .; DNA: TGTGCCAGCAGTCTTGACAGCAACACTGAAGCTTTCTTT; CDR3: CASSLDSNTEAFF
J: TRBJ2-3; V: TRBV7-2; D: .; size: .; DNA: TGTGCCAGTCGGCTGGCAGATACGCAGTATTTT; CDR3: CASRLADTQYF
J: TRBJ2-5; V: TRBV7-2; D: .; size: .; DNA: TGTGCCAGCAGCCGCTATCAAGAGACCCAGTACTTC; CDR3: CASSRYQETQYF
J: TRBJ2-1; V: TRBV25-1; D: TRBD1; size: .; DNA: TGTGCCAGCAGTAAAACGCCAGGGGGATCAAATGAGCAGTTCTTC; CDR3: CASSKTPGGSNEQFF
J: TRBJ2-5; V: TRBV7-3; D: .; size: .; DNA: TGTGCCAGCAGCTTAGAACTTGGGGAGACCCAGTACTTC; CDR3: CASSLELGETQYF
J: TRBJ1-5; V: TRBV6-5; D: .; size: .; DNA: TGTGCCAGCAGTTACGGGGGGAATCAGCCCCAGCATTTT; CDR3: CASSYGGNQPQHF
J: TRBJ2-3; V: TRBV12-5; D: .; size: .; DNA: TGTGCTAGTGGTTTGGTATCCAACGGAGATACGCAGTATTTT; CDR3: CASGLVSNGDTQYF
J: TRBJ1-5; V: TRBV5-4; D: .; size: .; DNA: TGTGCCAGCAGCTTGTCCCAGCCCCAGCATTTT; CDR3: CASSLSQPQHF
J: TRBJ1-5; V: TRBV19; D: TRBD1; size: .; DNA: TGTGCCAGCACTCGGGGGTGGGCAGGGGGTTCTCAGCCCCAGCATTTT; CDR3: CASTRGWAGGSQPQHF
J: TRBJ1-5; V: TRBV5-1; D: .; size: few; DNA: TGCGCCAGCAGCCCCATGGGCTCCGGCAATCAGCCCCAGCATTTT; CDR3: CASSPMGSGNQPQHF
J: TRBJ2-3; V: TRBV6-5; D: .; size: once; DNA: TGTGCCAGCAGTTACTCGGCAGGGAGCACAGATACGCAGTATTTT; CDR3: CASSYSAGSTDTQYF
J: TRBJ1-2; V: TRBV5-4; D: TRBD1; size: .; DNA: TGTGCCAGCAGTCTCACCAGACAGGGGGCGAATGGCTACACCTTC; CDR3: CASSLTRQGANGYTF